Listed below are T cell receptor beta chains from one sample, sequenced in a study of blood T cell repertoires in COVID-19. Clones were sequenced by immunoSEQ multiplex PCR, and TCRdb holds only the in-frame ones, with some missing. In the table there are 210,000 or so clones, roughly 90% of which are singletons. What was sequenced was peripheral blood. These receptors were taken from a woman aged 60-75 years with acute or convalescent COVID-19. CDR3s include the opening cysteine and the closing phenylalanine or tryptophan.

V,J,length,CDR3
TRBV19,TRBJ2-2,15,CASTSSGTPTGELFF
TRBV25-1,TRBJ2-3,11,CASRSTDTQYF
TRBV7-8,TRBJ1-4,15,CASSRRQGRNEKLFF
TRBV6-5,TRBJ1-2,14,CASSSSGGFGGYTF
TRBV9,TRBJ2-3,16,CASSVAAVVSTDTQYF
TRBV5-1,TRBJ1-2,16,CASSLAGMVGSYGYTF
TRBV12-5,TRBJ2-2,15,CASGPREGGTGELFF
TRBV28,TRBJ1-1,13,CASTLGGGRAAFF
TRBV27,TRBJ1-2,14,CASSSTGGSDGYTF
TRBV7-9,TRBJ2-3,15,CASSQTGVWTDTQYF
TRBV5-1,TRBJ2-7,15,CASRGGAGGVYEQYF
TRBV19,TRBJ2-1,15,CASSARQGAGREQFF
TRBV7-2,TRBJ1-4,15,CASGLQVETNEKLFF
TRBV6-4,TRBJ1-5,15,CASSQQGASNQPQHF
TRBV6-5,TRBJ2-7,14,CASSYRRGALEQYF
TRBV2,TRBJ2-5,13,CASSFRQKETQYF
TRBV18,TRBJ1-1,14,CASSPQGATTEAFF
TRBV7-2,TRBJ1-1,14,CASRLGGRRTEAFF
TRBV7-9,TRBJ1-2,16,CASSLTYLTGFGGYTF
TRBV7-6,TRBJ2-2,12,CASSLNTGELFF
TRBV28,TRBJ1-5,16,CASSLGGAYSNQPQHF
TRBV30,TRBJ1-3,16,CAWSGQGGFSGNTIYF
TRBV20-1,TRBJ1-5,13,CSASTVAGQPQHF
TRBV6-2/TRBV6-3,TRBJ1-5,17,CASSSTFQGQNNQPQHF
TRBV6-5,TRBJ2-3,15,CASSPRYRGTDTQYF
TRBV5-1,TRBJ2-7,14,CASSSTGDGREQYF
TRBV5-1,TRBJ2-3,16,CASSLFQGGRTDTQYF
TRBV6-1,TRBJ2-7,16,CASSEALRASGYEQYF
TRBV2,TRBJ2-5,11,CASIYQETQYF
TRBV6-6,TRBJ2-7,13,CASSYDHYIEQYF
TRBV28,TRBJ1-2,13,CASSLSGLYGYTF
TRBV19,TRBJ1-2,16,CASSIQRTGVNYGYTF
TRBV19,TRBJ2-5,13,CASSMQVQETQYF
TRBV3-1/TRBV3-2,TRBJ2-5,16,CASGASGGRPQETQYF
TRBV28,TRBJ1-2,14,CASSLSGAYYGYTF
TRBV5-1,TRBJ2-7,15,CASSLGQGGSYEQYF
TRBV5-5,TRBJ1-1,14,CASSPGGLLAEAFF
TRBV2,TRBJ2-1,13,CASRRQGLGEQFF
TRBV21-1,TRBJ2-2,14,CASKREGQVGELFF
TRBV28,TRBJ2-3,16,CASSLAGGSEADTQYF
TRBV6-1,TRBJ2-7,16,CASSDRDRGRSYEQYF
TRBV4-1,TRBJ2-1,13,CASSLSGLNEQFF
TRBV27,TRBJ2-7,12,CASSSNPGEQYF
TRBV5-5,TRBJ1-1,14,CASSRGWVNTEAFF
TRBV5-1,TRBJ2-1,16,CASSFVRGGLLYEQFF
TRBV7-3,TRBJ2-5,13,CASSPRERETQYF
TRBV2,TRBJ1-3,13,CASRQGFGNTIYF
TRBV5-8,TRBJ2-3,15,CASSYLRSRTDTQYF